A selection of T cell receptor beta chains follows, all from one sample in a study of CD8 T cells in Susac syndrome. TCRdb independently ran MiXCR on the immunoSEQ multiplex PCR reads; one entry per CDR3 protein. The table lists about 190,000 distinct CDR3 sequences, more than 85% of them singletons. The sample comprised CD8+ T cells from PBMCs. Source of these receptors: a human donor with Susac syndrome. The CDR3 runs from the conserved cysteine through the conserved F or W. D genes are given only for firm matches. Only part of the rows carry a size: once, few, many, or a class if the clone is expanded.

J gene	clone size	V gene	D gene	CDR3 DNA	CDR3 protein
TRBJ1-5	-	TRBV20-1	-	TGCAGTGCTAGAGAAGGTGGTGGGTCCCAGCCCCAGCATTTT	CSAREGGGSQPQHF
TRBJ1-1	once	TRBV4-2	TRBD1	TGTGCCAGCAGCCAAGTGGGACAGGGGGACACTGAAGCTTTCTTT	CASSQVGQGDTEAFF
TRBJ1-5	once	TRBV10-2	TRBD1	TGCGCCAGCACCTCAGGGGGCAGTCAGCCCCAGCATTTT	CASTSGGSQPQHF
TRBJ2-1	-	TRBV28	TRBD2	TGTGCCAGCATTACGGGACTAGCGGGATACAATGAGCAGTTCTTC	CASITGLAGYNEQFF
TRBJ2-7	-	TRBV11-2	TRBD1	TGTGCCAGCAGCTCCGGGACAGGGGGAATAGAGCAGTACTTC	CASSSGTGGIEQYF
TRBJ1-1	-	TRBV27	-	TGTGCCAGCAGTTTCGGGACCATGAACACTGAAGCTTTCTTT	CASSFGTMNTEAFF
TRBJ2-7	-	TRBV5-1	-	TGCGCCAGCAGCACCTCCGGGCCACGAAATTATGAAAGCGAGCAGTACTTC	CASSTSGPRNYESEQYF
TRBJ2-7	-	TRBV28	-	TGTGCCAGCAGGTTAGGATTGACAGGTTCCTACGAGCAGTACTTC	CASRLGLTGSYEQYF
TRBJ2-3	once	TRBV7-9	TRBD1	TGTGCCAGCAGCCTACGACAGGGTCGGTACCCCAAAGATACGCAGTATTTT	CASSLRQGRYPKDTQYF
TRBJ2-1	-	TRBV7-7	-	TGTGCTAGCAGCTTAGTACCAGGGTCATGGCAGTTCTTC	CASSLVPGSWQFF
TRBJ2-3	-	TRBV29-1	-	TGCAGCGTTCTACTAGAGCAATTTACCGATACGCAGTATTTT	CSVLLEQFTDTQYF
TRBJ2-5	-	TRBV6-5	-	TGTGCCAGCGCCCATGGGGGGTTAGGAGAGACCCAGTACTTC	CASAHGGLGETQYF
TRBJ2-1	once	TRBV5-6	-	TGTGCCAGCAGCTTGGCGGTTCTAGTAGGCGGCAATGAGCAGTTCTTC	CASSLAVLVGGNEQFF
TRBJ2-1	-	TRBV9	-	TGTGCCAGCAGCGTTGGGGGAGGCAATGAGCAGTTCTTC	CASSVGGGNEQFF
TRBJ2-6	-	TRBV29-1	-	TGCAGCGTTGCTACGATGCGTTCCTCTGGGGCCAACGTCCTGACTTTC	CSVATMRSSGANVLTF
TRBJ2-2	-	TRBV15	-	TGTGCCACCAGCCCACTGGGAGAGGGCAGGTCCGGGGAGCTGTTTTTT	CATSPLGEGRSGELFF
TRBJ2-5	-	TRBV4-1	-	TGCGCCAGCAGCGGCCCGGGGGAGACCCAGTACTTC	CASSGPGETQYF
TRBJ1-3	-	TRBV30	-	TGTGCCTGGAGTGTACAAGGGGTTGGAAACACCATATATTTT	CAWSVQGVGNTIYF
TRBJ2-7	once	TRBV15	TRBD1	TGTGCCACCAGCCATAGGACAGGCCCCTACGAGCAGTACTTC	CATSHRTGPYEQYF
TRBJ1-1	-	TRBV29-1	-	TGCAGCGTTCGGCCCGGTCCACCAGCCCAAGACGGAGACACTGAAGCTTTCTTT	CSVRPGPPAQDGDTEAFF